The 9 T cell receptor beta chains presented below share a single source sample, sequenced in a study of CD8+ T cells in alopecia areata. Treatment noted: oral pan-JAK inhibitor, 5-10 mg twice daily. Extracted RNA was reverse transcribed, and the resulting cDNA served as sequencing template. Libraries were prepared by immunoSEQ multiplex PCR; TCRdb keeps only in-frame clonotypes and omits some of them. The sample has just under 65,000 clones, 40% to 55% seen once; the top ten hold around 21%. This specimen consisted of CD8+ T cells sorted from blood, obtained at approximately week 36, from a patient treated with tofacitinib. The receptors were sampled from a human donor with alopecia areata.

This clone was observed a handful of times. This chain connects TRBV25-1 to TRBJ2-6, with D possibly matching TRBD1 (5 bases). Trimming left V 6 bases short and J 4 bases short, with 13 bases between. CDR3 length equals 15 residues. The germline gives CDR1 MGHDK, CDR2 SYGVNS. CDR3 DNA sequence: TGTGCCAGCAGCCTCAGGGTCTCCGGGGCCAACGTCCTGACTTTC. It encodes CASSLRVSGANVLTF.

The chain recombines TRBV27 with TRBJ2-1; D unresolved. Trimming took off 3 bases at V and 3 bases at J, with 3 bases between the two ends. Germline V gene lookup returns CDR1 MNHEY and CDR2 SMNVEV (reference sequence). This CDR3 has 12 residues. CDR3 sequence reads: CASSFGYNEQFF. The CDR3 coding sequence is TGTGCCAGCAGTTTCGGCTACAATGAGCAGTTCTTC.

This clone was seen a handful of times. J is TRBJ2-1 and V is TRBV5-1, with D possibly being TRBD1 (6 bases). The germline CDR1 and CDR2 sequences are SGHRS and YFSETQ. Trimming shortened V by 3 bases and J by 5 bases, and 15 bases separated the two germline ends. CDR3 length: 15 residues. This CDR3 is CASSSQSRTDNEQFF. In DNA, the CDR3 is TGCGCCAGCAGCTCTCAATCCCGGACAGACAATGAGCAGTTCTTC.

V and J are TRBV30 and TRBJ2-1, with TRBD2 matching 10 bases. This CDR3 contains 11 residues. V trimming: 7 bases; J trimming: 15 bases; junction bases outside the gene matches: 9. CDR1 GTSNPN and CDR2 SVGIG come from the germline V gene (reference sequence). The CDR3 here is CAYSAGGPWFF. CDR3 coding DNA: TGTGCCTATTCAGCGGGAGGGCCATGGTTCTTC.

The chain uses TRBV4-1 and TRBJ2-5, with D possibly being TRBD2 (6 bases). The ends were cut back, 0 bases at V and 5 bases at J, with 19 bases in the middle. This CDR3 contains 17 residues. Germline V CDR1 and CDR2: MGHRA, YSYEKL. The CDR3 sequence: CASSQDNRDGGRETQYF. In DNA, the CDR3 is TGCGCCAGCAGCCAAGATAATCGGGACGGAGGGCGGGAGACCCAGTACTTC.

This clone has only one observation. This chain links TRBV30 with TRBJ2-5; TRBD2 matches 12 bases. This CDR3 is 15 amino acids long. Per germline, CDR1 GTSNPN and CDR2 SVGIG (reference sequence). V trimming: 3 bases; J trimming: 4 bases; junction bases outside the gene matches: 6. The CDR3 spells CAWSPTSGSGETQYF. The CDR3 DNA sequence: TGTGCCTGGAGCCCGACTAGCGGGAGTGGAGAGACCCAGTACTTC.

The V gene is TRBV29-1, the J gene TRBJ2-1; D is unresolved. Germline V gives CDR1 SQVTM, CDR2 ANQGSEA. CDR3 length: 12 residues. Trimming pared 3 bases from V and 6 bases from J, leaving 9 bases between. The CDR3 DNA reads as TGCAGCGTTGAGGCCCCGGGCAATGAGCAGTTCTTC. It yields the protein CSVEAPGNEQFF.

As for this clone: Relative to the germline gene, one junction end is altered; a read error may explain this. CDR3 in amino acids: CASSGVAGGGETQYF. The CDR3 bases are TGCGCCAGCTCAGGGGTAGCGGGAGGAGGAGAGACCCAGTACTTC. The rearrangement uses TRBV28 and TRBJ2-5; TRBD2 matches 10 bases. Looked up from germline, CDR1 is MDHEN and CDR2 is SYDVKM. The CDR3 is 15 residues long.

The chain joins TRBV7-9 to TRBJ2-1, with D perhaps TRBD2 (5 bases). Germline V gene sequence: CDR1 SEHNR, CDR2 FQNEAQ (reference sequence). Trimming took off 3 bases at V and 7 bases at J, with 13 bases between the two ends. CDR3 length: 14 residues. CDR3 bases: TGTGCCAGCAGCTTCTCCGGGAACATGAATGAGCAGTTCTTC. Protein sequence: CASSFSGNMNEQFF.